This entry concerns a single TCR beta chain. This entry is derived from a study of T-cell reconstitution after alpha-beta-depleted transplantation in children. During its preparation, the TCRbeta library received unique molecular identifiers. TCRdb passed the PCR reads through MiXCR, listing each CDR3 protein once. The repertoire includes approximately 350,000 distinct CDR3 sequences, about 14% of them detected once, and around 4% sits in the top ten. Unmatched junction bases numbered 6, after V lost 2 bases and J lost 10 bases. CDR3 length: 13 amino acids. In germline, CDR1 is DFQATT, CDR2 SNEGSKA (reference sequence).

The V call is TRBV20-1, the J call TRBJ2-1, with 9 bases identical to TRBD2. This receptor was taken from a human donor who donated a stem cell graft to a child with Fanconi anemia. Source: PBMCs, taken from the stem cell graft. The CDR3 loop is CSARSNSGGEQFF. CDR3 nucleotide sequence: TGCAGTGCTAGATCTAATAGCGGGGGAGAGCAGTTCTTC.